This T cell receptor beta chain was identified during a study of CD8 T cells in Susac syndrome (dated by TCRdb to between 2017 and 2020). Turning to the overall study: Among the Susac syndrome patients who were sequenced, clinically active disease was present in over 5 and clinical remission was observed in under ten. At blood withdrawal, Susac syndrome patients were either therapy-naive, taking corticosteroids (in some cases with IVIg as well), or taking IVIg alone. Repertoire sequencing was used to test whether CD8+ T cell activation and differentiation in Susac syndrome was antigen driven. CD8+ T cell repertoire clonality was compared between about a dozen healthy donors, some 14 Susac syndrome patients and roughly 15 multiple sclerosis patients.

Remarks on this clonotype: Its binding antigen is unknown. Per-base quality was not reported, and no clone a single base away is much larger than it.

Peripheral blood CD8+ and CD4+ T cells from healthy donors, Susac syndrome patients and multiple sclerosis patients were profiled using high-throughput TCR beta sequencing. Recently defined diagnostic criteria for definite or probable disease were met by the Susac syndrome patients. Bulk CD8+ and CD4+ T cells were purified by magnetic negative isolation, whereas CD8+ TEMRA cells were enriched by FACS. Blood was drawn into EDTA tubes, processed within 24 hours, and PBMCs were isolated by density gradient centrifugation. PBMCs destined for TCR sequencing were cryopreserved in liquid nitrogen and later thawed in a 37 °C water bath. The sorted or isolated CD4+, CD8+ and CD8+ TEMRA cells had a purity of 90% or higher. V gives up 0 bases and J gives up 0 bases, and the segment between their germline ends measures 8 bases. The CDR3 runs 15 residues from the cysteine to the phenylalanine. The retained sequence is limited to the CDR3, 45 bases, with the frame set at the first base. The germline V gene (reference sequence) sets CDR1 to LNHNV and CDR2 to YYDKDF.

RNA was extracted using the RNeasy kit, and 0.5 to 1 microgram was reverse transcribed with random hexamers. The immunoSEQ multiplex PCR assay, which covers 54 Vbeta and 13 Jbeta segments, was used to amplify TCR beta CDR3 regions. PCR amplification bias was corrected using a synthetic template baseline for primer optimization and computational correction. The authors' analysis ran thus. Only productive sequences were kept, with reads annotated to V, D and J genes according to IMGT and analyzed in immunoSEQ Analyzer. To calculate clonality, Shannon entropy was normalized by log2 of the number of productive unique sequences and then subtracted from one. For each patient and control, public and private clones were evaluated within the 100 most prevalent clones. Clones were defined as Susac-specific if absent from the healthy and MS cohorts, from around 1,000 published viral clones and from other ImmuneACCESS disease sequences. TCRdb handled the public reads itself, with Q25 trimming in fastp and clone calling in MiXCR, and kept productive beta chains. Every distinct CDR3 protein forms one entry, paired with its most common genes and DNA. The V and J calls come from TCRdb's annotation, not from the publication. Within this sample are 130,000 or so distinct CDR3 sequences, with just under 95% of them counted one time only. About 0.28% of the sample is held by the ten biggest clonotypes.

Results and caveats for the whole study, not just this receptor: The number of individuals in the TCR sequencing and HLA analysis was acknowledged as relatively small. In the total CD8+ and CD8+ TEMRA repertoires, around 17 and five Susac-specific public clones, respectively, were identified. CD8+ repertoires in Susac syndrome showed clonal expansion, which was highest in CD8+ TEMRA cells and was greater in clinically active patients than in remitting patients.

The sequence was collected from a human donor with Susac syndrome. Sequenced material: CD8+ T cells from PBMCs. The receptor chain draws on TRBV15 and TRBJ1-2; there is no confident call for the D gene. The nucleotide sequence is given as TGTGCCACCAGCAGAGAGGGAGGGCCTAACTATGGCTACACCTTC. It encodes CATSREGGPNYGYTF.